These 28 T cell receptor beta chains share one sample of origin, sequenced in a study of shared clonotypes between healthy human individuals. Assay: immunoSEQ multiplex PCR; the TCRdb copy retains only in-frame clones and omits some. Counted here are some 2 million clones, 85% to 95% occurring once; the ten biggest clones make up roughly 0.13%. Sequenced sample: naive CD4+ T cells sorted from blood. Subset meaning: CD45RA+ positively selected. The receptors were gathered from a man younger than 30 in good health.

A note on this clone: This specimen includes other DNA sequences encoding the same CDR3. CDR3 DNA: TGTGCCAGCTCACCCGGGACTGCCTACAATGAGCAGTTCTTC. Protein sequence: CASSPGTAYNEQFF. The gene calls are TRBV18 and TRBJ2-1; D is perhaps TRBD2 (6 bases). CDR3 size: 14 residues. V lost 3 bases and J 2 bases, leaving 8 bases between the germline ends. The germline V gene has CDR1 KGHSH and CDR2 LQKENI.

V usage is TRBV27 and J usage is TRBJ2-2; 11 bases fit TRBD2. J gave up 5 bases and V 2 bases, and 4 bases lay outside the gene matches. CDR1 is MNHEY, CDR2 SMNVEV, per germline (reference sequence). This CDR3 region has 16 residues. The CDR3 coding sequence is TGTGCCAGCAGTTTAAGACTAGCGGGAATTACCGGGGAGCTGTTTTTT. It specifies CASSLRLAGITGELFF.

Regarding this clone: The sample holds other DNA sequences that translate to the same CDR3. This chain connects TRBV5-1 to TRBJ1-4, with a weak D call TRBD1 (5 bases). V was pared by 4 bases and J by 4 bases, with 11 bases between. CDR3 length: 14 amino acids. Germline-derived CDR1 and CDR2 are SGHRS and YFSETQ. Here the CDR3 DNA reads TGCGCCAGCAGCCTGGGGGGTTTTAATGAAAAACTGTTTTTT. This gives the protein CASSLGGFNEKLFF.

The chain joins TRBV11-2 to TRBJ1-2; 9 nucleotides agree with TRBD1. The CDR3 covers 14 residues. V was clipped by 5 bases and J by 4 bases; unmatched bases: 5. CDR1 is SGHAT, CDR2 FQNNGV, per germline. The CDR3 loop is CASSTDRGGYGYTF. CDR3 DNA: TGTGCCAGCAGCACGGACAGGGGAGGCTATGGCTACACCTTC.

This chain links TRBV11-1 with TRBJ2-7; TRBD1 is a possible D gene (6 bases). Trimming removed 2 bases from V and 0 bases from J, with 11 bases in between. The CDR3 extends over 15 amino acids. Per germline, CDR1 SGHAT and CDR2 FQDESV (reference sequence). The CDR3 here is CASSLLARGSYEQYF. DNA for the CDR3: TGTGCCAGCAGCTTACTCGCCAGGGGCTCCTACGAGCAGTACTTC.

The chain uses TRBV9 and TRBJ2-7, with 10 bases fitting TRBD2. Germline-derived CDR1 and CDR2 are SGDLS and YYNGEE. Germline trimming cut 2 bases from V and 2 bases from J; bases unmatched to any gene: 7. The CDR3 runs 16 residues. CDR3 nucleotides: TGTGCCAGCAGCGTCTCCGGGACTAGCGTTACCTACGAGCAGTACTTC. It translates to CASSVSGTSVTYEQYF.

V is TRBV10-3 and J is TRBJ2-2; possible D gene TRBD2, 5 bases. Trimming left V 7 bases short and J 6 bases short, with 15 bases between. The CDR3 length is 14 residues. Looked up from germline, CDR1 is ENHRY and CDR2 is SYGVKD. The CDR3, as DNA: TGTGCCATCACCGCTAGCACCAAACCCGGGGAGCTGTTTTTT. Encoded protein: CAITASTKPGELFF.

The genes are TRBV28 and TRBJ2-7, with 12 bases matching TRBD2. With 5 bases clipped from V and 3 bases from J, the junction kept 8 bases outside the gene matches. Germline-derived CDR1 and CDR2 are MDHEN and SYDVKM. This CDR3 spans 16 amino acids. DNA of the CDR3: TGTGCCAGCAGTCAAAGGACTAGCGGGGCCTACTACGAGCAGTACTTC. It encodes CASSQRTSGAYYEQYF.

This chain joins TRBV9 and TRBJ2-1; D may be TRBD2 (5 bases). Germline CDR1 SGDLS, CDR2 YYNGEE. The CDR3 has 15 residues. Deletions cut 0 bases from V and 7 bases from J, with 14 bases between. The CDR3 sequence is CASSVDTKRGNEQFF. The DNA of the CDR3 is TGTGCCAGCAGCGTAGATACCAAGAGAGGGAATGAGCAGTTCTTC.

V gene TRBV10-3 combines with J gene TRBJ2-5; 7 nucleotides agree with TRBD2. This CDR3 has 12 amino acids. The germline V gene has CDR1 ENHRY and CDR2 SYGVKD. J lost 2 bases, V lost 10 bases, and 4 bases had no gene match. This chain's CDR3 is CASSGQQETQYF. In nucleotides, the CDR3 is TGTGCCAGTAGCGGGCAACAAGAGACCCAGTACTTC.

The chain joins TRBV30 to TRBJ2-3; 10 bases map to TRBD2. Germline V gives CDR1 GTSNPN, CDR2 SVGIG (reference sequence). The CDR3 length is 13 residues. The trim removed 4 bases at V and 3 bases at J, leaving 1 base unmatched. The CDR3: CAWNSGRTDTQYF. CDR3 coding DNA: TGTGCCTGGAATAGCGGGAGGACAGATACGCAGTATTTT. The full variable domain, with the rest looked up from reference TRBV30 and TRBJ2-3, is SQTIHQWPATLVQPVGSPLSLECTVEGTSNPNLYWYRQAAGRGLQLLFYSVGIGQISSEVPQNLSASRPQDRQFILSSKKLLLSDSGFYLCAWNSGRTDTQYFGPGTRLTVL.

V gene TRBV18 combines with J gene TRBJ2-5; 10 nucleotides align to TRBD1. The CDR3 is made up of 17 amino acids. The V gene end was trimmed by 2 bases and the J gene end by 4 bases; junction bases not matched to a gene: 10. Germline lookup yields CDR1 KGHSH and CDR2 LQKENI. DNA of the CDR3: TGTGCCAGCTCACCAACGACCGGGACAGGGGCTCGAGAGACCCAGTACTTC. Its translation: CASSPTTGTGARETQYF.

The genes are TRBV11-2 and TRBJ2-3; TRBD2 is a possible D gene (6 bases). The CDR3 spans 16 residues. The V end lost 0 bases, the J end lost 5 bases, and 15 bases lay between the germline ends. Germline loops: CDR1 SGHAT, CDR2 FQNNGV. The chain's CDR3 is CASSLDRVLARDTQYF. The CDR3 DNA reads as TGTGCCAGCAGCTTAGATCGGGTACTAGCTAGAGATACGCAGTATTTT. Complete variable domain (other parts from reference TRBV11-2 and TRBJ2-3): EAGVAQSPRYKIIEKRQSVAFWCNPISGHATLYWYQQILGQGPKLLIQFQNNGVVDDSQLPKDRFSAERLKGVDSTLKIQPAKLEDSAVYLCASSLDRVLARDTQYFGPGTRLTVL.

J is TRBJ1-2 and V is TRBV6-5; 8 bases are a match to TRBD1. The CDR3 totals 14 residues. Germline V gene data show CDR1 as MNHEY and CDR2 as SVGAGI. After removal of 11 bases from V and 4 bases from J, the junction contained 12 bases not matched to a gene. CDR3 in DNA: TGTGCCTCCAAGATAACACAGGGGGTCTATGGCTACACCTTC. Its protein product is CASKITQGVYGYTF.

The chain couples TRBV27 to TRBJ2-4; 8 bases are a match to TRBD2. Germline V gives CDR1 MNHEY, CDR2 SMNVEV (reference sequence). V lost 5 bases, J lost 1 base, and 7 bases stayed unmatched. The CDR3 covers 16 residues. CDR3 DNA sequence: TGTGCCAGCAGTGCTGCGGGGGGAGTGGCCAAAAACATTCAGTACTTC. Its translation is CASSAAGGVAKNIQYF.

The V gene is TRBV19, the J gene TRBJ2-7, with TRBD2 identical over 12 bases. Per germline, CDR1 LNHDA and CDR2 SQIVND (reference sequence). This CDR3 has 16 amino acids. Unmatched junction bases numbered 8, after V lost 4 bases and J lost 4 bases. The CDR3 loop reads CASSTASGGASYEQYF. The CDR3 nucleotides are TGTGCCAGTAGTACGGCTAGCGGGGGGGCCAGTTACGAGCAGTACTTC. Full variable domain (remainder filled in from reference TRBV19 and TRBJ2-7): DGGITQSPKYLFRKEGQNVTLSCEQNLNHDAMYWYRQDPGQGLRLIYYSQIVNDFQKGDIAEGYSVSREKKESFPLTVTSAQKNPTAFYLCASSTASGGASYEQYFGPGTRLTVT.

This clone appeared once. This CDR3 is CASQGFSGNTIYF. The CDR3 nucleotides read TGTGCCAGCCAGGGTTTCTCTGGAAACACCATATATTTT. The chain is built from TRBV2 and TRBJ1-3, with a possible D match to TRBD1 (5 bases). Looked up from germline, CDR1 is SNHLY and CDR2 is FYNNEI. CDR3 size: 13 residues. Trimming shortened V by 8 bases and J by 0 bases, and 8 bases separated the two germline ends.

Note on this clone: Other DNA sequences from this sample encode an identical CDR3 as well. This chain joins TRBV5-1 and TRBJ2-5; 8 nucleotides align to TRBD1. J lost 2 bases, V lost 3 bases, and 3 bases had no gene match. This CDR3 has 14 amino acids. Germline CDR1 SGHRS, CDR2 YFSETQ. The CDR3 region has the DNA TGCGCCAGCAGCTCTCAGGGGGCTCAAGAGACCCAGTACTTC. Its translation: CASSSQGAQETQYF.

The CDR3 protein is CATSRDIGELFF. For the CDR3, the DNA is TGTGCCACCAGCAGAGATATCGGGGAGCTGTTTTTT. The chain recombines TRBV15 with TRBJ2-2; unclear D gene. Germline V lookup: CDR1 LNHNV, CDR2 YYDKDF (reference sequence). The CDR3 is made up of 12 amino acids. The V end was cut by 0 bases, the J end by 7 bases, with 3 bases between.

This rearrangement joins TRBV6-5 to TRBJ2-5; D is unresolved. Germline V CDR1 and CDR2: MNHEY, SVGAGI. V was trimmed by 4 bases and J by 2 bases, leaving 5 bases between them. The CDR3 is 12 residues long. As DNA, the CDR3 is TGTGCCAGCAGTTTTAGACAAGAGACCCAGTACTTC. Translating it yields CASSFRQETQYF.

This chain joins TRBV11-2 and TRBJ1-6; D uncertain. This CDR3 spans 14 amino acids. Between the trimmed V and J ends, which lost 3 bases and 6 bases, there was a span of 9 bases. CDR1 is SGHAT, CDR2 FQNNGV, per germline. CDR3 loop: CASSFYQLNSPLHF. For the CDR3, the DNA is TGTGCCAGCAGCTTTTACCAACTTAATTCACCCCTCCACTTT.

This chain uses TRBV30 with TRBJ2-7, with a weak D call TRBD2 (6 bases). V was trimmed by 0 bases and J by 2 bases, leaving 14 bases between them. The CDR3 contains 15 residues. Per germline, CDR1 GTSNPN and CDR2 SVGIG (reference sequence). The CDR3 nucleotides read TGTGCCTGGAGTGTACACGCGGGACGGACCTACGAGCAGTACTTC. Its translation is CAWSVHAGRTYEQYF.

V is TRBV28 and J is TRBJ2-3; D is undetermined. The CDR3 is made up of 13 amino acids. V was pared by 6 bases and J by 9 bases, with 16 bases between. The germline V gene has CDR1 MDHEN and CDR2 SYDVKM. The CDR3 coding sequence is TGTGCCAGCAGCCGAGCCGGCTCTCAGACGCAGTATTTT. This codes for CASSRAGSQTQYF.

This chain joins TRBV9 and TRBJ1-6; TRBD1 aligns across 9 bases. The CDR3 totals 16 residues. V gave up 3 bases and J gave up 7 bases; unmatched junction bases: 8. In germline, CDR1 is SGDLS, CDR2 YYNGEE. Here the CDR3 DNA reads TGTGCCAGCAGCGCCGAACAGGGACAGGGAAATTCACCCCTCCACTTT. Protein product: CASSAEQGQGNSPLHF.

The chain combines TRBV4-1 with TRBJ2-1; TRBD1 agrees at 10 bases. The V gene's germline CDR1 is MGHRA and CDR2 YSYEKL. CDR3 length equals 15 residues. J lost 9 bases, V lost 3 bases, and 8 bases had no gene match. The CDR3, as DNA: TGCGCCAGCAGCCAGCCGGGACAGGGGAAAGGTGAGCAGTTCTTC. Protein product: CASSQPGQGKGEQFF.

The CDR3 DNA follows: TGTGCCAGCAGTTTAGAAACAGCCAACACCATATATTTT. It translates to CASSLETANTIYF. The chain combines TRBV28 with TRBJ1-3; D remains ambiguous. Trimming removed 2 bases from V and 7 bases from J, with 9 bases in between. The length of the CDR3 is 13 residues. Germline V CDR1 and CDR2: MDHEN, SYDVKM.

This clone has only one observation. The chain joins TRBV2 to TRBJ2-3; TRBD2 aligns across 11 bases. There are 16 residues in the CDR3. V lost 5 bases, J lost 6 bases, and 10 bases stayed unmatched. Germline assignment: CDR1 SNHLY and CDR2 FYNNEI. The CDR3 coding sequence is TGTGCCAGCAGTTCCGGGACTAGCGGTTCGGGTGATACGCAGTATTTT. Amino acids: CASSSGTSGSGDTQYF.

This clone was found once. V gene TRBV6-1 combines with J gene TRBJ2-7; D perhaps matches TRBD2 (5 bases). CDR3 length: 16 amino acids. Trimming pared 3 bases from V and 9 bases from J, leaving 24 bases between. Germline-derived CDR1 and CDR2 are MNHNS and SASEGT. This CDR3 is CASSDPRGAFYKLQYF. As DNA, the CDR3 is TGTGCCAGCAGTGACCCTCGGGGAGCTTTCTACAAACTGCAGTACTTC.